The clone carrying this TCR beta chain has only one observation. The data were taken from a study of blood T cell repertoires in COVID-19. The overall study: In each case, the material was cDNA or gDNA derived from T cells, B-cell-depleted T cells, or PBMCs.

Original analysis: Amplification with reference gene primers provided the estimates of nucleated cell counts. Measured with immunoSEQ multiplex PCR; TCRdb has only the in-frame clones, and not every one. That table supplies the V and J calls and clone size; D and trimming were determined from the DNA. The repertoire includes 75,000 to 90,000 clones, about nine tenths of them detected once, and 1.9% sits in the top ten. With V trimmed by 8 bases and J by 6 bases, 10 bases remained unmatched. Germline lookup yields CDR1 MNHEY and CDR2 SVGAGI. The CDR3 has 15 residues. Source material: peripheral blood. The chain has TRBV6-5 and TRBJ2-1; TRBD2 matches 10 bases. This receptor was identified in a woman in her fifties or sixties in a cohort sampled during active COVID-19. The CDR3 loop is CASRTSGGLSNEQFF. In DNA, the CDR3 is TGTGCCAGCCGGACTAGCGGAGGACTCAGCAATGAGCAGTTCTTC.